This TCR beta chain was captured by sequencing in a study of response to subunit inactivated influenza vaccine. General observations from the study: Every seasonal influenza vaccination brings in few new T cells, the authors suggested.

MiXCR, applied by TCRdb to the RT-PCR reads, yields one record per CDR3 protein. The sample contains 500,000 to 600,000 distinct CDR3 sequences, around 8% of which appear only once. Remarks on this clonotype: Its antigen is as yet unknown.

The starting material was PBMCs from blood, obtained around 25 months after vaccination. The receptor's source is a man aged 50 to 69 who received an inactivated influenza vaccine.

The CDR3 sequence: CAWSGLMRDEKLFF. The CDR3 DNA reads as TGTGCCTGGAGCGGACTGATGCGGGATGAAAAACTGTTTTTT. The chain combines TRBV30 with TRBJ1-4, with D hard to call. Germline CDR1 GTSNPN, CDR2 SVGIG (reference sequence). Trimming left V 3 bases short and J 6 bases short, with 14 bases between. The CDR3 runs to 14 residues.